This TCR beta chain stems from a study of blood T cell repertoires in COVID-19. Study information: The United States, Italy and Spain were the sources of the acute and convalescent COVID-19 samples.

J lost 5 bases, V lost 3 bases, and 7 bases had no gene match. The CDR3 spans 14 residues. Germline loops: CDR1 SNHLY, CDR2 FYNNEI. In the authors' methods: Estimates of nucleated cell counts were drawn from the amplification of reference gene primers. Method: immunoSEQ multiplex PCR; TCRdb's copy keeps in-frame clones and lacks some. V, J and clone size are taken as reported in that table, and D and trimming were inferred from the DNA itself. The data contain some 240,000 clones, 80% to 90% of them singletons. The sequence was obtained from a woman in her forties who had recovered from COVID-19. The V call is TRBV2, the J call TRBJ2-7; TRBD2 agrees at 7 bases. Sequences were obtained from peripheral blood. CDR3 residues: CASSENRSGNEQYV. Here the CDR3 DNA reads TGTGCCAGCAGTGAGAATAGAAGCGGGAACGAGCAGTACGTC.